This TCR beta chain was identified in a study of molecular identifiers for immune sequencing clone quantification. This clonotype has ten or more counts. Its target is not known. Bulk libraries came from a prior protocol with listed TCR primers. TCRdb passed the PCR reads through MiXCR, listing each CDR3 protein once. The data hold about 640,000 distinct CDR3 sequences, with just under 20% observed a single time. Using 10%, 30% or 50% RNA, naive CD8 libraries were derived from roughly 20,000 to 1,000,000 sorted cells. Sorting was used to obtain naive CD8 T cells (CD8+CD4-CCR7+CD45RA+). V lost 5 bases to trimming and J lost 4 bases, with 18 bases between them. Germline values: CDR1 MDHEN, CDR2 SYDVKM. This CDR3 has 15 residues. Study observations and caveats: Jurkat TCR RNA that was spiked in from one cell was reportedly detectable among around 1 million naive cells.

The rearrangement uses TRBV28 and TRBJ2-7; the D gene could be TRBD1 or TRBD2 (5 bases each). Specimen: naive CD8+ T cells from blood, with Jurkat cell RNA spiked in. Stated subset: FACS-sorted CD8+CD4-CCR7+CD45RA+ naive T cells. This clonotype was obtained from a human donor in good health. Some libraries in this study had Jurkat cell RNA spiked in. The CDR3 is CASSLGRDPEYEQYF. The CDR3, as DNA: TGTGCCAGCAGTCTGGGACGGGACCCAGAATACGAGCAGTACTTC. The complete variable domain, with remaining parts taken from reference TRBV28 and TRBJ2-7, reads DVKVTQSSRYLVKRTGEKVFLECVQDMDHENMFWYRQDPGLGLRLIYFSYDVKMKEKGDIPEGYSVSREKKERFSLILESASTNQTSMYLCASSLGRDPEYEQYFGPGTRLTVT.